This T cell receptor (beta chain) is from a study of human T cells and chemical hapten exposure. Study details: Patients, chiefly female, had alopecia areata, totalis or universalis.

This clonotype turned up a few times. Using its own MiXCR run on the RACE reads, TCRdb lists one record per CDR3 protein. The data contain just over 350,000 distinct CDR3 sequences, roughly 6.3% of them seen just once; the ten biggest clones take up less than 6.5%. There are 16 residues in the CDR3. V shed 5 bases and J 1 base; nucleotides not matched to a gene: 7. The V gene's germline CDR1 is SGHRS and CDR2 YFSETQ. Stated time point: patch test 2, 6 weeks after DPC sensitization. The sample's treatment: therapeutic diphenylcyclopropenone sensitization with weekly scalp DPC. This TCR came from a young woman with alopecia areata. Some clones in this sample may be carry-over from other donors' samples. The source was whole blood, collected in connection with sensitization to the hapten diphenylcyclopropenone (DPC). The chain uses TRBV5-1 and TRBJ2-2; 8 bases fit TRBD1. In DNA, the CDR3 is TGCGCCAGCAGGCGTTTGACAGGGGAGAACACCGGGGAGCTGTTTTTT. Translating gives CASRRLTGENTGELFF. Looking up the rest from reference TRBV5-1 and TRBJ2-2 gives the full variable domain: KAGVTQTPRYLIKTRGQQVTLSCSPISGHRSVSWYQQTPGQGLQFLFEYFSETQRNKGNFPGRFSGRQFSNSRSEMNVSTLELGDSALYLCASRRLTGENTGELFFGEGSRLTVL.